The clone carrying this T cell receptor beta chain was found a few times. When replicate PCRs were run on sorted subsets, they used approximately 0.2 ug DNA, some 33,000 T cell genomes. Measured with immunoSEQ multiplex PCR; TCRdb has only the in-frame clones, and not every one. The sample shows about 990,000 clones, roughly 74% of them seen only once. V was pared by 8 bases and J by 0 bases, with 10 bases between. The germline gives CDR1 SGHAT, CDR2 FQNNGV. The CDR3 loop spans 13 amino acids. CD4+ cells yielded CD45RA+ naive and CD45RA-negative memory subsets. This sample is drawn from a study of shared clonotypes between healthy human individuals. Study background: Per-donor plates numbered three CD4 naive, three CD4 memory, two CD8 naive and one CD8 memory.

The origin of this receptor is a man aged 18-30 years in good health. Some clones in this sample may be carry-over from other donors' samples. The J gene is TRBJ1-1, the V gene TRBV11-2; D remains ambiguous. The sample comprised memory CD4+ T cells from PBMCs. The subset was: CD45RA-negative fraction. The CDR3 spells CASGTWLNTEAFF. DNA of the CDR3: TGTGCCAGCGGAACATGGCTGAACACTGAAGCTTTCTTT.